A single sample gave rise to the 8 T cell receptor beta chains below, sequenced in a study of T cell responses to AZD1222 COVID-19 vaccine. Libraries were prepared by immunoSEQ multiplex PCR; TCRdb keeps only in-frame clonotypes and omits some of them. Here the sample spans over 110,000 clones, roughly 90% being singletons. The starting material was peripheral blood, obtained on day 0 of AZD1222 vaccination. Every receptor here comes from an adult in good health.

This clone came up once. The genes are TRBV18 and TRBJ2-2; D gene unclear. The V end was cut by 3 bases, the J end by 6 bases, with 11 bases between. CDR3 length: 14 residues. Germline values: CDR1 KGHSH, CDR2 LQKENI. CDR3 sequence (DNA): TGTGCCAGCTCACCTTTGAGCGCGGCCGGGGAGCTGTTTTTT. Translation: CASSPLSAAGELFF.

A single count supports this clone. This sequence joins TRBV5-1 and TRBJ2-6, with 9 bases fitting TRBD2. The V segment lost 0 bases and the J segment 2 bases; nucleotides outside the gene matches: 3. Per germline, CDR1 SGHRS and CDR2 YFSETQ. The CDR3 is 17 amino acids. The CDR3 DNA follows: TGCGCCAGCAGCTTGGCTCCTAGCGGGGCTGGGGCCAACGTCCTGACTTTC. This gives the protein CASSLAPSGAGANVLTF.

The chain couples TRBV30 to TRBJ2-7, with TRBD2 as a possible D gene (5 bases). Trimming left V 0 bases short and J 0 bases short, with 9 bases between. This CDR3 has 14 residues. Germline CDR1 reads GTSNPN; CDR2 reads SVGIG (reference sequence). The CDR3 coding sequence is TGTGCCTGGAGTGTGTCGGGGATCTCCTACGAGCAGTACTTC. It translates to CAWSVSGISYEQYF.

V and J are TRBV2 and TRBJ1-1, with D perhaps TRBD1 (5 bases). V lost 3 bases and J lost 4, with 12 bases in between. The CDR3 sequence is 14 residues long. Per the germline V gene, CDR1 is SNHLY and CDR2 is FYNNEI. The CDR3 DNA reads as TGTGCCAGCAGTGATAGCCAGGGTCTCACTGAAGCTTTCTTT. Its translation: CASSDSQGLTEAFF.

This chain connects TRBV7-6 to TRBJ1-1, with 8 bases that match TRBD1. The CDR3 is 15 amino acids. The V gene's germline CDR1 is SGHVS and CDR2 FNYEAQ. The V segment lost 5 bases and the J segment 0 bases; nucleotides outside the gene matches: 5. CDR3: CASSPRTGLNTEAFF. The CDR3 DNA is TGTGCCAGCAGCCCGAGGACAGGGCTGAACACTGAAGCTTTCTTT.

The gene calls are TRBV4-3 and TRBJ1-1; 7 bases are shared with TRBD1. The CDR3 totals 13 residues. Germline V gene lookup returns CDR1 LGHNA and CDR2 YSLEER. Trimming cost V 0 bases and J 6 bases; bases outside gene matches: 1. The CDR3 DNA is TGCGCCAGCAGCCAAGATACAGGGGCTGAAGCTTTCTTT. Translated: CASSQDTGAEAFF.

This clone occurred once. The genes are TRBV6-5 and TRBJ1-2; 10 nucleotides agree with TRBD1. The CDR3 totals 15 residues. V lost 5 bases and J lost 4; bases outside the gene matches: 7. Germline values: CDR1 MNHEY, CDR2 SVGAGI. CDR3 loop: CASSTRRTGGYGYTF. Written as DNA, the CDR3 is TGTGCCAGCAGTACTAGGCGGACAGGGGGCTATGGCTACACCTTC.

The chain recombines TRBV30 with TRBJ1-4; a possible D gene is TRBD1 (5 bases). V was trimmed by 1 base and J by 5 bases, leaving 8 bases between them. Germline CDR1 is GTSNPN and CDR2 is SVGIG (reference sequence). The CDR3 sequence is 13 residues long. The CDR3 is CAWSATGNEKLFF. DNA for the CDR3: TGTGCCTGGAGTGCTACAGGAAATGAAAAACTGTTTTTT.